This T cell receptor beta chain was sequenced during a study of cytomegalovirus exposure and HLA in healthy donors. Overall study: For the approximately 400 genotyped donors, about 81% fell within the Caucasian-associated ancestry cluster. Regarding the study as a whole: In presence/absence analyses, roughly uniform sequencing depth across donors was assumed.

The V segment lost 6 bases and the J segment 1 base; nucleotides outside the gene matches: 17. Germline V CDR1 and CDR2: LNHDA, SQIVND (reference sequence). The CDR3 has 18 amino acids. Primers included in the PCR were 60 Vbeta and 13 Jbeta primers. Sequencing used immunoSEQ multiplex PCR; TCRdb keeps in-frame clones, though not all of them. The sample shows roughly 190,000 clones, about 70% of them seen only once. Comments on this clone: Its antigen is not known.

Material: PBMCs. The gene calls are TRBV19 and TRBJ2-5; 7 positions match TRBD1. The sequence was obtained from a woman in her 30s in good health and CMV-seronegative. The CDR3, as DNA: TGTGCCAGTAGCCCTCCCGGAGGACAGGTTGGGTCCCAAGAGACCCAGTACTTC. Protein: CASSPPGGQVGSQETQYF.